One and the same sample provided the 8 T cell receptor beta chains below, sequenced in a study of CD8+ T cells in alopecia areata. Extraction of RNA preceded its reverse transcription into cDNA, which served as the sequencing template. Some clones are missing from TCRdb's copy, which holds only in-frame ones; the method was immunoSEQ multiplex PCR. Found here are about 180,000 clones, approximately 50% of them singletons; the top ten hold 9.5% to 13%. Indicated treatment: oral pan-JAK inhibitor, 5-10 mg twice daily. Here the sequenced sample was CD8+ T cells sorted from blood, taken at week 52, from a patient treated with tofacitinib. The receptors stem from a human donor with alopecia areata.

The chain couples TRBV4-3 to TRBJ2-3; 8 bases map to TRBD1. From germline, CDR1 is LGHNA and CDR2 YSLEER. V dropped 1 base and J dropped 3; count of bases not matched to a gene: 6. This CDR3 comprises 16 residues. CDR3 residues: CASSQGPTGGTDTQYF. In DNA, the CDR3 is TGCGCCAGCAGCCAAGGGCCCACAGGGGGGACAGATACGCAGTATTTT.

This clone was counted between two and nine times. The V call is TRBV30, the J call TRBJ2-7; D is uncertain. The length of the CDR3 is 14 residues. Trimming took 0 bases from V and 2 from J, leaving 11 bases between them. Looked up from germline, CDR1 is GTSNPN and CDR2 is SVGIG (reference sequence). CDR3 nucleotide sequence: TGTGCCTGGAGTGTAGAAGGGAATCCCTACGAGCAGTACTTC. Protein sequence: CAWSVEGNPYEQYF.

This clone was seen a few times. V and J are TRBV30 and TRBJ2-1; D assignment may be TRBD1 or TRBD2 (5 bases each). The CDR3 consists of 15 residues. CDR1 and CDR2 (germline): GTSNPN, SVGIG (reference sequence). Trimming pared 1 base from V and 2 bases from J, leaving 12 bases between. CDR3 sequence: CAWSGGTLAYNEQFF. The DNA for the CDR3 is TGTGCCTGGAGTGGAGGGACGTTAGCCTACAATGAGCAGTTCTTC. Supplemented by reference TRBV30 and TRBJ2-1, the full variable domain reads SQTIHQWPATLVQPVGSPLSLECTVEGTSNPNLYWYRQAAGRGLQLLFYSVGIGQISSEVPQNLSASRPQDRQFILSSKKLLLSDSGFYLCAWSGGTLAYNEQFFGPGTRLTVL.

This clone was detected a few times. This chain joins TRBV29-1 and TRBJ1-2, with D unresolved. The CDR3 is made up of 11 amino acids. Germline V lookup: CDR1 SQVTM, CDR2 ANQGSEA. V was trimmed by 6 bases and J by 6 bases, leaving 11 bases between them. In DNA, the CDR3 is TGCAGCGTCTTACGGTACGATGGCTACACCTTC. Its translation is CSVLRYDGYTF.

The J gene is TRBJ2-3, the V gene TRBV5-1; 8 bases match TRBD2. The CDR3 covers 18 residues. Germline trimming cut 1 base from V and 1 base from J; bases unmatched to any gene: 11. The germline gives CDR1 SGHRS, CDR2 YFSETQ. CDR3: CASSLKKEMRGGTDTQYF. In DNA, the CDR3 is TGCGCCAGCAGCTTGAAGAAGGAGATGCGGGGGGGCACAGATACGCAGTATTTT.

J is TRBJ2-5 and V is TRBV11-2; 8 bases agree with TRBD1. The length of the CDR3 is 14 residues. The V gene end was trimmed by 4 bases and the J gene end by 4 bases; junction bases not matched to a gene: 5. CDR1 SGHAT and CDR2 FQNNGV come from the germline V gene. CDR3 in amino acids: CASSSDRAIETQYF. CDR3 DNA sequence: TGTGCCAGCAGCTCGGACAGGGCAATAGAGACCCAGTACTTC.

The CDR3 DNA is TGTGCCAGCAGTAGGACAGGGACATACTCACCCCTCCACTTT. Amino acid sequence: CASSRTGTYSPLHF. The rearrangement uses TRBV27 and TRBJ1-6; 8 nucleotides match TRBD1. The CDR3 runs 14 residues. The ends lost 5 bases at V and 10 bases at J; junction bases unmatched: 7. Germline values: CDR1 MNHEY, CDR2 SMNVEV (reference sequence).

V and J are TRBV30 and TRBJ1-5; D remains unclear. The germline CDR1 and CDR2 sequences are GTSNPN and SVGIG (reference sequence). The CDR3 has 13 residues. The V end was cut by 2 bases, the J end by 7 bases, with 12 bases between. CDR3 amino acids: CAWSLGLEQPQHF. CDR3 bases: TGTGCCTGGAGTTTGGGGTTGGAGCAGCCCCAGCATTTT.